This T cell receptor (beta chain) appears in the sequencing data of a study of tumor-infiltrating lymphocytes in primary liver carcinoma. The CDR3 loop spans 16 amino acids. Trimming shortened V by 0 bases and J by 2 bases, and 12 bases separated the two germline ends. In germline, CDR1 is SGHRS, CDR2 YFSETQ. TCR beta cDNA was reverse-transcribed from about 500 ng of total RNA. The reaction used a constant-region primer and ProtoScript II reverse transcriptase. Employing slightly modified ARM-PCR, three nested multiplex PCR rounds were run, and these gave rise to the TCR beta libraries. The study ran its first two PCR rounds for nine to ten cycles each, using TRBV1-TRBV30 forward primers and a C-beta reverse primer. TCRdb passed the multiplex PCR reads through MiXCR, listing each CDR3 protein once. The table records approximately 210,000 distinct CDR3 sequences, less than 75% of them present only once.

Both blood RNA, taken from unsorted whole blood, and germline DNA were extracted. The chain uses TRBV5-1 and TRBJ2-1; D is ambiguous. What was sequenced was peripheral blood. The TCR sequence derives from a woman aged 55-70 years with primary liver carcinoma and hepatitis B virus infection. This CDR3 is CASSLAPPSTYNEQFF. The CDR3 DNA reads as TGCGCCAGCAGCTTGGCCCCACCATCCACCTACAATGAGCAGTTCTTC.